These 19 T cell receptor beta chains were all obtained from the same sample, sequenced in a study of blood T cell repertoires in COVID-19. Method: immunoSEQ multiplex PCR; TCRdb's copy keeps in-frame clones and lacks some. The table lists approximately 97,000 clones, around 87% of them singletons, with 2.5% to 3.5% in the top ten. Sequenced sample: peripheral blood. These receptors all come from a man aged 50 or older with active or convalescent COVID-19.

The V call is TRBV18, the J call TRBJ2-7; 10 nucleotides agree with TRBD1. The V and J ends lost 3 bases and 2 bases, in that order; junction bases with no gene match: 4. The length of the CDR3 is 15 residues. Germline CDR1 KGHSH, CDR2 LQKENI. Here the CDR3 DNA reads TGTGCCAGCTCACCCGGGACAGGGGCACCCTACGAGCAGTACGTC. Translated: CASSPGTGAPYEQYV.

This rearrangement joins TRBV15 to TRBJ2-3, with D perhaps TRBD2 (6 bases). V dropped 5 bases and J dropped 6 bases, with 24 bases sitting between them. The germline CDR1 and CDR2 sequences are LNHNV and YYDKDF (reference sequence). This CDR3 comprises 17 residues. The CDR3, as DNA: TGTGCCACCAGCCCCGTGGGCGGCGGTCAGGAGGGGGATACGCAGTATTTT. Its protein is CATSPVGGGQEGDTQYF.

This clone has just one count. The chain joins TRBV6-6 to TRBJ1-2; 7 nucleotides agree with TRBD1. Germline V gene sequence: CDR1 MNHNY, CDR2 SVGAGI (reference sequence). Trimming removed 10 bases from V and 4 bases from J; junction bases left unmatched: 6. CDR3 length: 12 residues. The CDR3 loop reads CATQTGIYGYTF. In DNA form, the CDR3 reads TGTGCCACTCAGACAGGGATCTATGGCTACACCTTC.

V and J are TRBV23-1 and TRBJ1-5, with TRBD1 matching over 10 bases. TRBV23-1 is an ORF, with its function uncertain. V gave up 2 bases and J gave up 3 bases; unmatched junction bases: 16. CDR3 length: 20 residues. CDR3 protein: CASSQVTGTGARNPNQPQHF. The CDR3 nucleotides read TGCGCCAGCAGTCAAGTTACCGGGACAGGGGCCCGAAACCCCAATCAGCCCCAGCATTTT.

This rearrangement joins TRBV5-3 to TRBJ2-1; 9 bases fit TRBD2. TRBV5-3 carries the ORF label, with uncertain function. The CDR3 runs 17 residues. The trim removed 4 bases at V and 0 bases at J, leaving 8 bases unmatched. The CDR3 coding sequence is TGTGCCAGAAGCCTTACGAGCGGGGGGTCCTCCTACAATGAGCAGTTCTTC. Its translation is CARSLTSGGSSYNEQFF.

The chain couples TRBV11-2 to TRBJ2-3; 9 bases agree with TRBD2. Germline CDR1 and CDR2: SGHAT and FQNNGV. CDR3 length equals 15 residues. With 3 bases clipped from V and 6 bases from J, the junction kept 7 bases outside the gene matches. CDR3 bases: TGTGCCAGCAGCTTTGTTAGCGGGGGCCTCGATACGCAGTATTTT. It is translated as CASSFVSGGLDTQYF.

The genes are TRBV5-6 and TRBJ1-6; 9 bases are shared with TRBD1. Germline loops: CDR1 SGHDT, CDR2 YYEEEE. The CDR3 consists of 15 residues. With V trimmed by 5 bases and J by 8 bases, 8 bases remained unmatched. In nucleotides, the CDR3 is TGTGCCAGCAGATTCGGACAGGGGTTGGATTCACCCCTCCACTTT. Its translation: CASRFGQGLDSPLHF.

This chain joins TRBV27 and TRBJ1-4; TRBD1 is a possible D gene (6 bases). The CDR3 is made up of 13 amino acids. V shed 5 bases and J shed 5 bases, with 9 bases lying between them. The germline V gene has CDR1 MNHEY and CDR2 SMNVEV (reference sequence). CDR3: CASSRDTNEKLFF. In nucleotides, the CDR3 is TGTGCCAGCAGTAGGGACACCAATGAAAAACTGTTTTTT.

The V call is TRBV6-5, the J call TRBJ2-1; 7 nucleotides line up with TRBD1. Germline CDR1 MNHEY, CDR2 SVGAGI. V lost 1 base to trimming and J lost 10 bases; unmatched junction nucleotides: 7. This CDR3 has 14 amino acids. CDR3 protein: CASSYLRGQGEQFF. CDR3 nucleotides: TGTGCCAGCAGTTACTTAAGGGGGCAGGGGGAGCAGTTCTTC.

V gene TRBV28 combines with J gene TRBJ1-2, with D unclear. This CDR3 is built from 14 residues. Looked up from germline, CDR1 is MDHEN and CDR2 is SYDVKM. Trimming took 6 bases from V and 8 from J, leaving 19 bases between them. In nucleotides, the CDR3 is TGTGCCAGCAGGTATTCTGGAGACGCGGGGGGCTACACCTTC. It is translated as CASRYSGDAGGYTF.

This chain links TRBV28 with TRBJ2-3, with 7 bases matching TRBD1. This CDR3 comprises 16 residues. V shed 5 bases and J 4 bases; nucleotides not matched to a gene: 12. Germline CDR1 and CDR2: MDHEN and SYDVKM. The CDR3 sequence: CASSALDRVWADTQYF. In nucleotides, the CDR3 is TGTGCCAGCAGTGCCCTCGACAGGGTGTGGGCAGATACGCAGTATTTT.

The J gene is TRBJ2-2, the V gene TRBV5-1, with 7 nucleotides matching TRBD2. This CDR3 spans 15 amino acids. The J segment lost 2 bases and the V segment lost 5 bases, leaving 6 bases of the junction unmatched. The germline V gene has CDR1 SGHRS and CDR2 YFSETQ. The CDR3 region has the DNA TGCGCCAGCAGGGCCGCGGGGGTCAACACCGGGGAGCTGTTTTTT. Its protein is CASRAAGVNTGELFF.

The V gene is TRBV7-9, the J gene TRBJ2-5; TRBD1 might be the D (6 bases). This CDR3 has 14 residues. Trimming pared 2 bases from V and 0 bases from J, leaving 7 bases between. Germline CDR1 reads SEHNR; CDR2 reads FQNEAQ (reference sequence). The CDR3 loop reads CASSLYRDQETQYF. In DNA, the CDR3 is TGTGCCAGCAGCTTATACAGGGACCAAGAGACCCAGTACTTC.

V gene TRBV7-2 combines with J gene TRBJ2-5, with D maybe TRBD2 (6 bases). Germline-derived CDR1 and CDR2 are SGHTA and FQGNSA. The CDR3 is 12 residues long. V lost 3 bases and J 5 bases, leaving 7 bases between the germline ends. For the CDR3, the DNA is TGTGCCAGCAGCTTTCGGGGGGAGACCCAGTACTTC. The encoded protein is CASSFRGETQYF.

The chain has TRBV11-2 and TRBJ1-3; TRBD1 agrees at 7 bases. Germline-derived CDR1 and CDR2 are SGHAT and FQNNGV. The CDR3 runs to 14 residues. Trimming cost V 4 bases and J 7 bases; bases outside gene matches: 7. In nucleotides, the CDR3 is TGTGCCAGCAGCTCAGGGGGTTCGGCGAACACCATATATTTT. Its protein product is CASSSGGSANTIYF.

The chain has TRBV4-1 and TRBJ1-6; D is possibly TRBD1 (5 bases). V was pared by 0 bases and J by 4 bases, with 10 bases between. Germline V gene sequence: CDR1 MGHRA, CDR2 YSYEKL. CDR3 length: 16 residues. DNA for the CDR3: TGCGCCAGCAGCCAAGATGGAGACAGTTATAATTCACCCCTCCACTTT. Its protein product is CASSQDGDSYNSPLHF.

The V gene is TRBV28, the J gene TRBJ1-5, with D possibly being TRBD1 (5 bases). Trimming stripped 4 bases from V and 4 bases from J, with 14 bases between. This CDR3 has 15 amino acids. Germline V gene lookup returns CDR1 MDHEN and CDR2 SYDVKM. In DNA, the CDR3 is TGTGCCAGCAGTTCCGTCGGACGGACAAATCAGCCCCAGCATTTT. It translates to CASSSVGRTNQPQHF.

The J gene is TRBJ2-7, the V gene TRBV5-6; a weak D match, TRBD1 (5 bases). Per the germline V gene, CDR1 is SGHDT and CDR2 is YYEEEE. The CDR3 totals 15 residues. Trimming stripped 2 bases from V and 2 bases from J, with 14 bases between. CDR3 nucleotide sequence: TGTGCCAGCAGCTTTAGGACAAGCAAAACCTACGAGCAGTACTTC. This codes for CASSFRTSKTYEQYF.

This clone occurred a few times. The CDR3 sequence is CASSLGDSNEKLFF. DNA for the CDR3: TGTGCCAGCAGCTTAGGGGACTCTAATGAAAAACTGTTTTTT. V usage is TRBV7-2 and J usage is TRBJ1-4; a weak D match, TRBD1 (5 bases). The length of the CDR3 is 14 residues. The V gene lost 1 base and the J gene lost 3 bases, with 6 bases spanning the gap. CDR1 SGHTA and CDR2 FQGNSA come from the germline V gene. The variable domain in full, completed from reference TRBV7-2 and TRBJ1-4, reads GAGVSQSPSNKVTEKGKDVELRCDPISGHTALYWYRQSLGQGLEFLIYFQGNSAPDKSGLPSDRFSAERTGGSVSTLTIQRTQQEDSAVYLCASSLGDSNEKLFFGSGTQLSVL.